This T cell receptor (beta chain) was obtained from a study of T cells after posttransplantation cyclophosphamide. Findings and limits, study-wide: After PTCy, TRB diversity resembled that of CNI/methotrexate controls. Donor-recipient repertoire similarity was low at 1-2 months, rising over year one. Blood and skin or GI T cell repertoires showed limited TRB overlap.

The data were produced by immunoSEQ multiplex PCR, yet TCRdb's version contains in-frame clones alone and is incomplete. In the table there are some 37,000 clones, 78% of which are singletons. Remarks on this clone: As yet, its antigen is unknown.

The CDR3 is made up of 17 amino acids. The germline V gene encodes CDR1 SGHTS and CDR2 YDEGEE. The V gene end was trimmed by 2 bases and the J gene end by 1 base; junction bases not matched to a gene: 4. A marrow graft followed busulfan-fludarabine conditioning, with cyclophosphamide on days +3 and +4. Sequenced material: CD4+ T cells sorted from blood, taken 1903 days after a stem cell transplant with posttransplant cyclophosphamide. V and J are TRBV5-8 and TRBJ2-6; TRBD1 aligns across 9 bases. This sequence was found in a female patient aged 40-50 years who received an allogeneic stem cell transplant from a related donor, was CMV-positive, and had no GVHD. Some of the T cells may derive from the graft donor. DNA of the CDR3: TGTGCCAGCAGCTTAGGGACAGGGATATCTGGGGCCAACGTCCTGACTTTC. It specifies CASSLGTGISGANVLTF.